Below, 18 T cell receptor beta chains from the same sample are listed, as sequenced in a study of graft-versus-host responses after intestinal transplantation. No antigens are known for them. Sequencing was performed with immunoSEQ multiplex PCR; in TCRdb, only in-frame clones are kept and a portion is missing. Among 90,000 to 150,000 clones listed, roughly 95% were seen once. The sample was unstimulated CD8+ T cells sorted from spleen or lymph node cells, taken before intestinal transplant. The receptors were gathered from a human donor who received an intestinal transplant.

The chain carries TRBV6-5 and TRBJ1-1, with a possible D match to TRBD1 (6 bases). Per germline, CDR1 MNHEY and CDR2 SVGAGI. The CDR3 extends over 14 amino acids. The V end lost 6 bases, the J end lost 1 base, and 12 bases lay between the germline ends. The DNA of the CDR3 is TGTGCCAGCAGCCCGGGAGGGGGGAACACTGAAGCTTTCTTT. Translation: CASSPGGGNTEAFF.

To note about this clone: One end of the junction varies from germline; a read error may be responsible. The gene calls are TRBV28 and TRBJ1-6; D is unclear. The CDR3 extends over 14 amino acids. CDR1 and CDR2 (germline): MDHEN, SYDVKM. CDR3 nucleotides: TGTGCCAGCAGTTTCCGGGCCTACAATTCACCCCTCCACTTT. It is translated as CASSFRAYNSPLHF.

This clone was picked up one time. The gene calls are TRBV5-1 and TRBJ2-5; D possibly corresponds to TRBD2 (5 bases). V lost 0 bases to trimming and J lost 4 bases, with 19 bases between them. In germline, CDR1 is SGHRS, CDR2 YFSETQ. The CDR3 covers 17 residues. The CDR3 spells CASSLASLVGLGETQYF. The CDR3 DNA reads as TGCGCCAGCAGCTTGGCTAGCCTAGTCGGGTTGGGAGAGACCCAGTACTTC.

The rearrangement joins TRBV28 to TRBJ2-4; 8 bases line up with TRBD1. From germline, CDR1 is MDHEN and CDR2 SYDVKM. This CDR3 spans 16 amino acids. After removal of 2 bases from V and 5 bases from J, the junction contained 8 bases not matched to a gene. The CDR3 region is CASSLKDRVLENIQYF. The CDR3 DNA is TGTGCCAGCAGTTTAAAGGACAGGGTTTTGGAAAACATTCAGTACTTC.

This chain uses TRBV18 with TRBJ1-3; D is ambiguous. V lost 3 bases, J lost 5 bases, and 17 bases lay in between. Germline CDR1 reads KGHSH; CDR2 reads LQKENI. The CDR3 covers 16 residues. The CDR3 region has the DNA TGTGCCAGCTCACCTTCCAACGCAGGCGGCCGAAACACCATATATTTT. It specifies CASSPSNAGGRNTIYF. Supplemented by reference TRBV18 and TRBJ1-3, the full variable domain reads NAGVMQNPRHLVRRRGQEARLRCSPMKGHSHVYWYRQLPEEGLKFMVYLQKENIIDESGMPKERFSAEFPKEGPSILRIQQVVRGDSAAYFCASSPSNAGGRNTIYFGEGSWLTVV.

This clone was found once. V and J are TRBV6-1 and TRBJ2-1; the D is unclear. Per germline, CDR1 MNHNS and CDR2 SASEGT. With 8 bases removed from V and 0 bases from J, the gap between germline ends came to 11 bases. This CDR3 is built from 14 residues. This chain's CDR3 is CASGPNLSYNEQFF. CDR3 sequence (DNA): TGTGCCAGCGGGCCGAACCTCTCCTACAATGAGCAGTTCTTC.

The chain uses TRBV9 and TRBJ2-1; D unclear. V lost 3 bases, J lost 0 bases, and 7 bases lay in between. CDR3 length: 14 residues. The germline V gene has CDR1 SGDLS and CDR2 YYNGEE. The CDR3 region is CASSANFSYNEQFF. DNA for the CDR3: TGTGCCAGCAGCGCAAACTTCTCCTACAATGAGCAGTTCTTC.

The chain links TRBV28 to TRBJ2-1; TRBD2 matches at 8 bases. Looked up from germline, CDR1 is MDHEN and CDR2 is SYDVKM. The length of the CDR3 is 12 residues. J lost 9 bases, V lost 6 bases, and 4 bases had no gene match. CDR3 region: CASSPTSAEQFF. CDR3 DNA sequence: TGTGCCAGCAGCCCGACTAGCGCTGAGCAGTTCTTC.

The chain couples TRBV4-2 to TRBJ2-4; possibly TRBD2 for D (6 bases). The V end lost 4 bases, the J end lost 5 bases, and 12 bases lay between the germline ends. The CDR3 runs 14 residues. The germline V gene encodes CDR1 LGHNA and CDR2 YNFKEQ. CDR3 protein: CASSPGLGENIQYF. The CDR3 coding sequence is TGTGCCAGCAGCCCGGGACTGGGGGAAAACATTCAGTACTTC.

This chain uses TRBV27 with TRBJ2-1, with D possibly TRBD2 on 5 matching bases. The CDR3 is 14 residues long. V shed 2 bases and J shed 0 bases, with 5 bases lying between them. Germline V CDR1 and CDR2: MNHEY, SMNVEV (reference sequence). CDR3: CASSLSGSYNEQFF. The CDR3 coding sequence is TGTGCCAGCAGTTTAAGCGGCTCCTACAATGAGCAGTTCTTC.

The chain joins TRBV15 to TRBJ1-1, with TRBD1 matching over 9 bases. The CDR3 consists of 15 residues. CDR1 and CDR2 from the germline V gene are LNHNV and YYDKDF (reference sequence). V lost 0 bases to trimming and J lost 8 bases; unmatched junction nucleotides: 7. The CDR3 bases are TGTGCCACCAGCAGAGACCGGGACAGGGTGGCCGAAGCTTTCTTT. Protein product: CATSRDRDRVAEAFF. The variable domain in full, with the rest retrieved from reference TRBV15 and TRBJ1-1, is DAMVIQNPRYQVTQFGKPVTLSCSQTLNHNVMYWYQQKSSQAPKLLFHYYDKDFNNEADTPDNFQSRRPNTSFCFLDIRSPGLGDTAMYLCATSRDRDRVAEAFFGQGTRLTVV.

This clone appeared once. CDR3 sequence reads: CASSSPPQYSYEQYF. The CDR3 DNA reads as TGTGCCAGCAGTTCACCACCACAGTACTCCTACGAGCAGTACTTC. The chain uses TRBV28 and TRBJ2-7; D not resolved. Germline CDR1 is MDHEN and CDR2 is SYDVKM. CDR3 size: 15 residues. The V end was cut by 4 bases, the J end by 0 bases, with 13 bases between.

A remark on this clone: Distinct nucleotide sequences in the sample also encode this CDR3. V and J are TRBV5-6 and TRBJ2-2; no clear D gene. This CDR3 has 14 amino acids. Per germline, CDR1 SGHDT and CDR2 YYEEEE. V was cut by 0 bases and J by 1 base, with 4 bases left in between. The CDR3 DNA follows: TGTGCCAGCAGCTTGGGTGGGAACACCGGGGAGCTGTTTTTT. It yields the protein CASSLGGNTGELFF.

The chain is built from TRBV30 and TRBJ2-4; D ambiguous. Trimming left V 2 bases short and J 0 bases short, with 11 bases between. Germline V gene sequence: CDR1 GTSNPN, CDR2 SVGIG (reference sequence). The CDR3 runs 15 residues. CDR3 region: CAWSYRSLAKNIQYF. Written as DNA, the CDR3 is TGTGCCTGGAGTTACAGATCCTTAGCCAAAAACATTCAGTACTTC.

This rearrangement joins TRBV5-6 to TRBJ2-7; 8 bases agree with TRBD2. Germline V gives CDR1 SGHDT, CDR2 YYEEEE. V was pared by 4 bases and J by 1 base, with 10 bases of the junction left unmatched. The length of the CDR3 is 16 residues. The CDR3 loop reads CASSLGLAGVSYEQYF. The CDR3 nucleotides are TGTGCCAGCAGCCTAGGACTAGCTGGGGTATCCTACGAGCAGTACTTC.

The rearrangement links TRBV7-2 to TRBJ1-5; no firm D call. Germline-derived CDR1 and CDR2 are SGHTA and FQGNSA. This CDR3 contains 17 residues. V was trimmed by 1 base and J by 0 bases, leaving 13 bases between them. The CDR3 spells CASSLEPQASSNQPQHF. The CDR3 bases are TGTGCCAGCAGCTTAGAGCCCCAAGCTTCTAGCAATCAGCCCCAGCATTTT.

In the case of this clone: Other nucleotide sequences in the sample specify the same CDR3. The chain couples TRBV19 to TRBJ2-1; 12 bases are a match to TRBD2. The CDR3 runs to 15 residues. Germline CDR1 and CDR2: LNHDA and SQIVND (reference sequence). Unmatched junction bases numbered 2, after V lost 1 base and J lost 7 bases. This CDR3 reads CASSIGLAGGNEQFF. The CDR3 DNA reads TGTGCCAGTAGTATAGGCCTAGCGGGAGGGAATGAGCAGTTCTTC.

The CDR3 reads CASSLTESSYNEQFF. The CDR3 nucleotides read TGTGCCAGCAGTCTTACCGAGAGCTCCTACAATGAGCAGTTCTTC. The chain joins TRBV6-4 to TRBJ2-1; no definite D call. V lost 5 bases and J 0 bases, leaving 11 bases between the germline ends. Germline V gene sequence: CDR1 MRHNA, CDR2 SNTAGT. CDR3 length equals 15 residues.